A single sample gave rise to the 19 T cell receptor beta chains below, sequenced in a study of cytomegalovirus exposure and HLA in healthy donors. 60 Vbeta and 13 Jbeta primers were used in PCR. The method was immunoSEQ multiplex PCR; TCRdb's version includes in-frame clones alone and lacks a portion of them. The sample has fewer than 200,000 clones; 9.5% are singletons. The sequenced sample was PBMCs. The origin of the receptors is a young woman in good health and CMV-seropositive.

This clone was seen only a few times. V gene TRBV13 combines with J gene TRBJ2-5; D remains ambiguous. Trimming pared 5 bases from V and 1 base from J, leaving 14 bases between. Per the germline V gene, CDR1 is PRHDT and CDR2 is FYEKMQ (reference sequence). This CDR3 region has 15 residues. The CDR3 loop reads CASSDGQETQETQYF. In nucleotides, the CDR3 is TGTGCCAGCAGCGACGGCCAGGAAACCCAAGAGACCCAGTACTTC.

The chain joins TRBV29-1 to TRBJ2-7, with 7 positions matching TRBD2. CDR1 and CDR2 from the germline V gene are SQVTM and ANQGSEA. J gave up 2 bases and V 0 bases, and 10 bases lay outside the gene matches. This CDR3 is 16 amino acids long. The CDR3 loop reads CSVEDPQAGIAYEQYF. As DNA, the CDR3 is TGCAGCGTTGAAGATCCCCAAGCGGGAATTGCCTACGAGCAGTACTTC.

This clone has only a few counts. The rearrangement uses TRBV6-5 and TRBJ1-2; no definite D call. The ends were cut back, 2 bases at V and 1 base at J, with 11 bases in the middle. The CDR3 covers 15 residues. Germline CDR1 reads MNHEY; CDR2 reads SVGAGI. The CDR3 reads CASSYQMGLNYGYTF. The DNA of the CDR3 is TGTGCCAGCAGTTACCAAATGGGCCTTAACTATGGCTACACCTTC.

The CDR3 protein is CAWSLRAGARDTQYF. The CDR3, as DNA: TGTGCCTGGAGTCTAAGGGCGGGGGCCCGCGATACGCAGTATTTT. The chain combines TRBV30 with TRBJ2-3; a possible D gene is TRBD2 (7 bases). From germline, CDR1 is GTSNPN and CDR2 SVGIG (reference sequence). The CDR3 length is 15 residues. Trimming took 2 bases from V and 6 from J, leaving 18 bases between them.

This clone was counted ten times or more. The sample has other DNA sequences that encode this CDR3 too. V is TRBV5-1 and J is TRBJ1-1; TRBD1 is a possible D gene (6 bases). V was pared by 0 bases and J by 3 bases, with 6 bases between. Per the germline V gene, CDR1 is SGHRS and CDR2 is YFSETQ. The CDR3 has 13 residues. CDR3 coding DNA: TGCGCCAGCAGCTTGGACAGGGACACTGAAGCTTTCTTT. Protein: CASSLDRDTEAFF.

The chain recombines TRBV2 with TRBJ2-1, with 12 bases lining up with TRBD1. Germline V gene lookup returns CDR1 SNHLY and CDR2 FYNNEI. This CDR3 has 15 amino acids. Germline trimming cut 2 bases from V and 8 bases from J; bases unmatched to any gene: 4. CDR3 nucleotides: TGTGCCAGCAGTGAAATGGGGACAGGGGGCGATGAGCAGTTCTTC. Its translation is CASSEMGTGGDEQFF. Full variable domain (remainder filled in from reference TRBV2 and TRBJ2-1): EPEVTQTPSHQVTQMGQEVILRCVPISNHLYFYWYRQILGQKVEFLVSFYNNEISEKSEIFDDQFSVERPDGSNFTLKIRSTKLEDSAMYFCASSEMGTGGDEQFFGPGTRLTVL.

The sample holds a few counts of this clone. The chain combines TRBV5-1 with TRBJ1-1; tentative D call: TRBD1 (5 bases). V dropped 3 bases and J dropped 1 base, with 16 bases sitting between them. Germline CDR1 reads SGHRS; CDR2 reads YFSETQ. This CDR3 region has 16 residues. The CDR3 is CASSYDPARANTEAFF. The CDR3 DNA follows: TGCGCCAGCAGCTACGATCCTGCCAGGGCGAACACTGAAGCTTTCTTT.

This clone was seen at least ten times. This rearrangement joins TRBV5-1 to TRBJ2-3; 10 nucleotides line up with TRBD2. This CDR3 region has 15 residues. After removal of 2 bases from V and 4 bases from J, the junction contained 4 bases not matched to a gene. CDR1 is SGHRS and CDR2 is YFSETQ in the germline V gene. The CDR3 DNA follows: TGCGCCAGCAGCTTAGCGGGAGGGGGTGCAGATACGCAGTATTTT. It codes for CASSLAGGGADTQYF.

V gene TRBV19 combines with J gene TRBJ1-2; TRBD1 aligns across 8 bases. The germline gives CDR1 LNHDA, CDR2 SQIVND (reference sequence). The CDR3 sequence is 14 residues long. V lost 8 bases to trimming and J lost 3 bases; unmatched junction nucleotides: 8. The CDR3 coding sequence is TGTGCCAGTTCTGACAGGGGATCGGACTATGGCTACACCTTC. This translates into CASSDRGSDYGYTF. The full variable domain, in which reference TRBV19 and TRBJ1-2 provide the parts outside the CDR3, is DGGITQSPKYLFRKEGQNVTLSCEQNLNHDAMYWYRQDPGQGLRLIYYSQIVNDFQKGDIAEGYSVSREKKESFPLTVTSAQKNPTAFYLCASSDRGSDYGYTFGSGTRLTVV.

Only a few counts were recorded for this clone. The rearrangement links TRBV9 to TRBJ2-7, with TRBD2 as a possible D gene (7 bases). The V end lost 3 bases, the J end lost 0 bases, and 19 bases lay between the germline ends. Germline CDR1 SGDLS, CDR2 YYNGEE. The CDR3 consists of 17 residues. DNA of the CDR3: TGTGCCAGCAGCGAGCCCCACGGGGGCGGGAGCTCCTACGAGCAGTACTTC. Translation: CASSEPHGGGSSYEQYF.

This chain uses TRBV6-4 with TRBJ2-1; D ambiguous. The germline V gene has CDR1 MRHNA and CDR2 SNTAGT. The length of the CDR3 is 17 residues. V was clipped by 1 base and J by 2 bases, with 15 bases between them. The CDR3 is CASSDFEPLVAYNEQFF. The CDR3 region has the DNA TGTGCCAGCAGTGACTTCGAACCCCTAGTCGCCTACAATGAGCAGTTCTTC.

There are a few counts of this clone. This chain links TRBV7-8 with TRBJ1-2; tentatively, D is TRBD1 (5 bases). This CDR3 has 15 amino acids. The V end was cut by 5 bases, the J end by 4 bases, with 17 bases between. The germline V gene encodes CDR1 SGHVS and CDR2 FQNEAQ. The CDR3 DNA sequence: TGTGCCAGCAGCCGCTACGACAGCGTGGTCTATGGCTACACCTTC. This codes for CASSRYDSVVYGYTF.

The chain uses TRBV9 and TRBJ1-2, with 7 bases that match TRBD1. CDR1 is SGDLS and CDR2 is YYNGEE in the germline V gene. V dropped 4 bases and J dropped 3; count of bases not matched to a gene: 9. The CDR3 contains 15 residues. The CDR3 DNA is TGTGCCAGCAGCCCCCACAGGGGACTAGACTATGGCTACACCTTC. This codes for CASSPHRGLDYGYTF.

This clone was detected only a few times. The chain is built from TRBV4-1 and TRBJ2-7; D possibly corresponds to TRBD1 (5 bases). From germline, CDR1 is MGHRA and CDR2 YSYEKL. Deletions cut 0 bases from V and 3 bases from J, with 12 bases between. The CDR3 spans 15 residues. CDR3 coding DNA: TGCGCCAGCAGCCAAGATTCAGGGCCTGGCTACGAGCAGTACTTC. It encodes CASSQDSGPGYEQYF.

This clone was picked up a small number of times. The chain employs TRBV11-2 and TRBJ2-3; D unresolved. Trimming removed 3 bases from V and 3 bases from J, with 7 bases in between. The CDR3 is 13 residues long. Germline V gene lookup returns CDR1 SGHAT and CDR2 FQNNGV. In nucleotides, the CDR3 is TGTGCCAGCAGCTTCGGGTTGACAGATACGCAGTATTTT. This gives the protein CASSFGLTDTQYF.

The gene calls are TRBV7-9 and TRBJ2-7, with TRBD2 matching 7 bases. CDR3 size: 15 residues. Trimming took 3 bases from V and 0 from J; bases not matched to a gene: 5. CDR1 is SEHNR, CDR2 FQNEAQ, per germline (reference sequence). The CDR3 sequence is CASSFLGGGSYEQYF. Written as DNA, the CDR3 is TGTGCCAGCAGCTTCTTGGGGGGGGGCTCCTACGAGCAGTACTTC.

The sample holds a few counts of this clone. The V and J genes are TRBV27 and TRBJ2-7, with D maybe TRBD1 (6 bases). V lost 3 bases and J 0 bases, leaving 12 bases between the germline ends. The CDR3 has 15 amino acids. Germline V gene sequence: CDR1 MNHEY, CDR2 SMNVEV (reference sequence). CDR3 DNA sequence: TGTGCCAGCAGTTTCAATCAGGGGAGCTCCTACGAGCAGTACTTC. As protein: CASSFNQGSSYEQYF.

This clone has just a few counts. The chain couples TRBV4-1 to TRBJ2-7; no firm D call. The CDR3 covers 16 residues. V lost 0 bases to trimming and J lost 0 bases, with 12 bases between them. CDR1 is MGHRA and CDR2 is YSYEKL in the germline V gene. The CDR3 loop reads CASSQDQAPASYEQYF. DNA of the CDR3: TGCGCCAGCAGCCAAGATCAGGCTCCGGCCTCCTACGAGCAGTACTTC.

This clone was found many times. The rearrangement links TRBV5-6 to TRBJ2-7; the D gene is possibly TRBD1 (7 bases). The CDR3 contains 15 residues. The ends were cut back, 4 bases at V and 0 bases at J, with 14 bases in the middle. Germline values: CDR1 SGHDT, CDR2 YYEEEE. The CDR3 is CASSGGGWSSYEQYF. In DNA form, the CDR3 reads TGTGCCAGCAGCGGAGGGGGCTGGAGCTCCTACGAGCAGTACTTC.